Below, 28 T cell receptor beta chains from the same sample are listed, as sequenced in a study of blood T cells in healthy people across ages. The use of a sample-barcoded 5' primer and a J-beta primer mix characterized a second PCR of about 7 to 12 cycles. TCRdb re-called the 5' RACE reads with MiXCR, one entry per CDR3 protein. In the table there are around 940,000 distinct CDR3 sequences, roughly 51% of which are singletons. The sequenced sample was blood. The receptors come from a woman aged 55-69 years in good health.

This clonotype showed up just a few times. The rearrangement joins TRBV7-3 to TRBJ2-6; 7 nucleotides align to TRBD1. V dropped 5 bases and J dropped 1; count of bases not matched to a gene: 5. The CDR3 has 16 amino acids. The germline gives CDR1 SGHTA, CDR2 FQGTGA. CDR3 coding DNA: TGTGCCAGCAGCCAGGGACAGTATTCTGGGGCCAACGTCCTGACTTTC. Its translation is CASSQGQYSGANVLTF. The full variable domain, completed using reference TRBV7-3 and TRBJ2-6, is GAGVSQTPSNKVTEKGKYVELRCDPISGHTALYWYRQSLGQGPEFLIYFQGTGAADDSGLPNDRFFAVRPEGSVSTLKIQRTERGDSAVYLCASSQGQYSGANVLTFGAGSRLTVL.

This chain links TRBV28 with TRBJ2-1; 11 nucleotides agree with TRBD2. J was trimmed by 0 bases and V by 6 bases; bases with no gene match: 4. The CDR3 spans 16 residues. CDR1 and CDR2 (germline): MDHEN, SYDVKM. The DNA for the CDR3 is TGTGCCAGCAGAAGACTAGCGGGGAGCTCCTACAATGAGCAGTTCTTC. Translated: CASRRLAGSSYNEQFF.

This rearrangement joins TRBV7-9 to TRBJ1-4; 9 bases fit TRBD1. Germline V gives CDR1 SEHNR, CDR2 FQNEAQ (reference sequence). The CDR3 consists of 16 residues. With V trimmed by 4 bases and J by 5 bases, 8 bases remained unmatched. In nucleotides, the CDR3 is TGTGCCAGCAGCTCAACCACAGGGGGCCGGAATGAAAAACTGTTTTTT. It codes for CASSSTTGGRNEKLFF.

The V and J genes are TRBV10-3 and TRBJ2-7; the match to TRBD2 covers 10 bases. The length of the CDR3 is 16 residues. V shed 4 bases, J shed 4 bases, and the junction held 10 bases outside the gene matches. CDR1 is ENHRY and CDR2 is SYGVKD in the germline V gene. The CDR3, as DNA: TGTGCCATCAGTGCTCGACTAGCGGGTGCCGTTTACGAGCAGTACTTC. Amino acid sequence: CAISARLAGAVYEQYF.

The count of this clonotype is one. The CDR3 nucleotides are TGTGCCAGCGTCCTAGCGGGAACTACTGAGCAGTTCTTC. Translating it yields CASVLAGTTEQFF. V usage is TRBV6-1 and J usage is TRBJ2-1, with 9 bases aligning to TRBD2. The CDR3 is 13 amino acids. CDR1 and CDR2 from the germline V gene are MNHNS and SASEGT. With V trimmed by 8 bases and J by 9 bases, 8 bases remained unmatched.

A few counts support this clonotype. The CDR3: CASSYAGRHRPLHF. DNA of the CDR3: TGTGCCAGCAGTTACGCTGGCAGGCACCGACCCCTCCACTTT. The V gene is TRBV6-2 or TRBV6-3, the J gene TRBJ1-6, with unresolved D. There are 14 residues in the CDR3. V was pared by 2 bases and J by 12 bases, with 14 bases between. Germline CDR1 and CDR2: MNHEY and SVGEGT.

This clonotype was seen a handful of times. This chain connects TRBV6-6 to TRBJ2-3; a weak D match, TRBD1 (5 bases). The germline V gene encodes CDR1 MNHNY and CDR2 SVGAGI (reference sequence). The CDR3 loop spans 13 amino acids. V was cut by 0 bases and J by 5 bases, with 6 bases left in between. CDR3 amino acids: CASSYSRGDTQYF. DNA of the CDR3: TGTGCCAGCAGTTACTCTAGGGGAGATACGCAGTATTTT.

The genes are TRBV28 and TRBJ2-1, with a tentative D call TRBD1 (5 bases). Germline-derived CDR1 and CDR2 are MDHEN and SYDVKM. The CDR3 has 14 residues. Trimming left V 8 bases short and J 0 bases short, with 11 bases between. CDR3 nucleotide sequence: TGTGCCAGCGTCCTGCAGGGCTCCTACAATGAGCAGTTCTTC. Translation gives CASVLQGSYNEQFF.

The rearrangement uses TRBV20-1 and TRBJ1-5, with D perhaps matching TRBD1 (5 bases). Trimming removed 0 bases at V and 4 bases at J, with 13 bases between. The CDR3 extends over 15 amino acids. The germline CDR1 and CDR2 sequences are DFQATT and SNEGSKA (reference sequence). Here the CDR3 reads CSARDPGGTNQPQHF. The DNA for the CDR3 is TGCAGTGCTAGAGATCCTGGTGGGACTAATCAGCCCCAGCATTTT.

This clonotype was recorded only once. J is TRBJ2-1 and V is TRBV7-6, with 10 bases matching TRBD2. Trimming at V came to 5 bases and at J to 9 bases, leaving 16 bases not matched to a gene. This CDR3 has 17 amino acids. CDR1 and CDR2 from the germline V gene are SGHVS and FNYEAQ. The CDR3 reads CASSPLSSGSRDGEQFF. Here the CDR3 DNA reads TGTGCCAGCAGCCCTCTCTCTAGCGGGAGTCGAGACGGTGAGCAGTTCTTC.

CDR3 in amino acids: CASSLSIGTAMNTEAFF. CDR3 sequence (DNA): TGTGCCAGCAGCTTATCAATCGGGACGGCCATGAACACTGAAGCTTTCTTT. The V and J genes are TRBV11-2 and TRBJ1-1, with D possibly TRBD1 on 5 matching bases. Germline CDR1 is SGHAT and CDR2 is FQNNGV. V was clipped by 2 bases and J by 0 bases, with 16 bases between them. There are 17 residues in the CDR3.

In this sample, this clonotype turned up a few times. The CDR3 DNA reads as TGCAGCGTTGTGGGGACAGGGATATCTGGGGCCAACGTCCTGACTTTC. Translation gives CSVVGTGISGANVLTF. The chain joins TRBV29-1 to TRBJ2-6; 9 bases align to TRBD1. The V gene's germline CDR1 is SQVTM and CDR2 ANQGSEA. The CDR3 covers 16 residues. Trimming cost V 4 bases and J 1 base; bases outside gene matches: 5.

In this sample, this clonotype turned up a few times. J is TRBJ2-3 and V is TRBV4-1; a possible D gene is TRBD2 (6 bases). Germline-derived CDR1 and CDR2 are MGHRA and YSYEKL. V gave up 0 bases and J gave up 6 bases, with 19 bases separating them. This CDR3 comprises 17 residues. CDR3 residues: CASSQDRWASDSDTQYF. Written as DNA, the CDR3 is TGCGCCAGCAGCCAAGATCGGTGGGCTAGCGATTCGGATACGCAGTATTTT.

This clonotype was recorded at least ten times. The rearrangement uses TRBV7-2 and TRBJ2-3, with 7 bases fitting TRBD2. Germline values: CDR1 SGHTA, CDR2 FQGNSA. The CDR3 contains 15 residues. V lost 6 bases to trimming and J lost 4 bases; unmatched junction nucleotides: 10. The CDR3 DNA reads TGTGCCAGCAGGAGAACTAGCGCAATTTCAGATACGCAGTATTTT. Its translation: CASRRTSAISDTQYF. The full variable domain, with the rest looked up from reference TRBV7-2 and TRBJ2-3, is GAGVSQSPSNKVTEKGKDVELRCDPISGHTALYWYRQSLGQGLEFLIYFQGNSAPDKSGLPSDRFSAERTGGSVSTLTIQRTQQEDSAVYLCASRRTSAISDTQYFGPGTRLTVL.

This clonotype was picked up a small number of times. J is TRBJ2-1 and V is TRBV4-3, with D perhaps matching TRBD1 or TRBD2 (5 bases each). Germline CDR1 LGHNA, CDR2 YSLEER. V was shortened by 0 bases and J by 7 bases, with 13 bases between the two germline ends. The CDR3 has 15 residues. CDR3: CASSQDVGRLNEQFF. CDR3 nucleotides: TGCGCCAGCAGCCAAGATGTGGGACGATTGAATGAGCAGTTCTTC.

This chain uses TRBV14 with TRBJ2-3, with 7 bases aligning to TRBD1. Unmatched junction bases numbered 7, after V lost 3 bases and J lost 1 base. The germline V gene has CDR1 SGHDN and CDR2 FVKESK. CDR3 length equals 16 residues. CDR3 nucleotide sequence: TGTGCCAGCAGCCAGAACAGGGGTCGTGGCACAGATACGCAGTATTTT. Its translation: CASSQNRGRGTDTQYF.

In this sample, this clonotype turned up a few times. The genes are TRBV6-1 and TRBJ2-3; 10 nucleotides line up with TRBD1. This CDR3 contains 18 residues. From germline, CDR1 is MNHNS and CDR2 SASEGT. Trimming cost V 6 bases and J 0 bases; bases outside gene matches: 12. The CDR3: CASRPPGTGAPSTDTQYF. For the CDR3, the DNA is TGTGCCAGCAGGCCACCCGGGACAGGGGCTCCGAGCACAGATACGCAGTATTTT.

This chain links TRBV5-1 with TRBJ2-7; D may be TRBD2 (7 bases). The CDR3 runs 16 residues. Trimming removed 4 bases from V and 1 base from J, with 18 bases in between. The germline gives CDR1 SGHRS, CDR2 YFSETQ. The CDR3 spells CASSPRGGRGSYEQYF. The DNA of the CDR3 is TGCGCCAGCAGCCCTCGTGGAGGGAGGGGGTCCTACGAGCAGTACTTC.

This chain uses TRBV27 with TRBJ2-7; D remains ambiguous. The germline gives CDR1 MNHEY, CDR2 SMNVEV (reference sequence). This CDR3 is 12 amino acids long. V was clipped by 5 bases and J by 5 bases, with 10 bases between them. The CDR3 DNA reads TGTGCCAGCAGTCCCTCCAACCACGAGCAGTACTTC. Protein product: CASSPSNHEQYF.

The sample holds a few counts of this clonotype. The chain recombines TRBV5-1 with TRBJ2-7; 7 nucleotides match TRBD1. J was trimmed by 3 bases and V by 7 bases; bases with no gene match: 10. The CDR3 covers 14 residues. The germline V gene encodes CDR1 SGHRS and CDR2 YFSETQ. The CDR3 DNA sequence: TGCGCCAGCGGGAGAGAAACAGGGGTCTACGAGCAGTACTTC. Translating gives CASGRETGVYEQYF.

This clonotype was seen a handful of times. The rearrangement links TRBV4-2 to TRBJ2-4; no definite D call. The CDR3 runs 12 residues. The V end lost 3 bases, the J end lost 10 bases, and 10 bases lay between the germline ends. Germline CDR1 reads LGHNA; CDR2 reads YNFKEQ. This CDR3 reads CASSQDRVIQYF. The DNA for the CDR3 is TGTGCCAGCAGCCAGGATAGAGTGATTCAGTACTTC.

This clonotype was seen only once. Germline and junction disagree at one end, which may indicate a read error. This chain uses TRBV20-1 with TRBJ2-1; the D is unclear. The CDR3 consists of 14 residues. Germline V gene lookup returns CDR1 DFQATT and CDR2 SNEGSKA (reference sequence). The CDR3 region is CSARVGSTYNGQFF. Here the CDR3 DNA reads TGCAGTGCTAGAGTGGGTTCCACCTACAATGGGCAGTTCTTC.

The chain combines TRBV20-1 with TRBJ1-5, with D uncertain. V was shortened by 6 bases and J by 0 bases, with 9 bases between the two germline ends. Germline values: CDR1 DFQATT, CDR2 SNEGSKA (reference sequence). The CDR3 runs to 13 residues. The CDR3 sequence is CSAFKDSNQPQHF. The CDR3 bases are TGCAGTGCATTCAAGGATAGCAATCAGCCCCAGCATTTT.

This clonotype occurred a few times. The chain joins TRBV21-1 to TRBJ2-3; the table calls TRBD1, which could not be checked here. TRBV21-1 is termed a pseudogene. CDR3 length equals 16 residues. The CDR3: CASSKPTGTCTDTQYF. DNA of the CDR3: TGTGCCAGCAGCAAACCCACCGGGACTTGCACAGATACGCAGTATTTT.

This clonotype was seen more than once but under ten times. This chain uses TRBV29-1 with TRBJ2-7; perhaps TRBD2 as D (5 bases). V lost 3 bases, J lost 5 bases, and 8 bases lay in between. The germline V gene encodes CDR1 SQVTM and CDR2 ANQGSEA. The CDR3 has 11 amino acids. CDR3 protein: CSVDGLDEQYF. CDR3 bases: TGCAGCGTTGATGGACTCGACGAGCAGTACTTC.

V usage is TRBV4-1 and J usage is TRBJ2-3; D unclear. Germline V gives CDR1 MGHRA, CDR2 YSYEKL. Trimming stripped 4 bases from V and 2 bases from J, with 10 bases between. This CDR3 region has 14 residues. This chain's CDR3 is CASSPLGFTDTQYF. Here the CDR3 DNA reads TGCGCCAGCAGCCCCCTAGGATTCACAGATACGCAGTATTTT.

V gene TRBV18 combines with J gene TRBJ1-2, with TRBD1 as a possible D gene (5 bases). The CDR3 is made up of 13 amino acids. Germline V gene sequence: CDR1 KGHSH, CDR2 LQKENI. V was cut by 5 bases and J by 5 bases, with 12 bases left in between. The CDR3 here is CASSSGRRYGYTF. The CDR3 DNA is TGTGCCAGCTCATCAGGGAGACGTTATGGCTACACCTTC.

With respect to this clonotype: One base away lies a much larger clone, so this may be a sequencing read error. The chain recombines TRBV2 with TRBJ2-1; 7 nucleotides line up with TRBD2. V shed 4 bases, J shed 10 bases, and the junction held 7 bases outside the gene matches. CDR1 and CDR2 (germline): SNHLY, FYNNEI. CDR3 length: 13 residues. The CDR3, as DNA: TGTGCCAGCAGTGGGGTGGGGGACTACGAGCAGTTCTTC. The encoded protein is CASSGVGDYEQFF.